This is a list of T cell receptor beta chains from one sample in a study of T cells in Graves' hyperthyroidism and ophthalmopathy. TCRdb redid the calling of the multiplex PCR reads with MiXCR, one entry per CDR3 protein. The repertoire holds about 380,000 distinct CDR3 sequences, with more than 11% as singletons. The sample comprised blood. The receptors were sampled from a woman aged 55-69 years with Graves' hyperthyroidism. CDR3s include the opening cysteine and the closing phenylalanine or tryptophan. D genes are given only for firm matches. Not all rows give a size; the values are once, few, many and, for expanded clones, a class.

cdr3_nt cdr3_aa d_call v_call clone_size j_call
TGTGCCAGCAGCCCGGGGACAGGGGCCGGCGTAGAGACCCAGTACTTC CASSPGTGAGVETQYF TRBD1 TRBV5-8 many TRBJ2-5
TGTGCCAGCAGTTTATTTAGGGGGGCCGGCTACACCTTC CASSLFRGAGYTF NA TRBV27 few TRBJ1-2
TGTGCCAGCAGCTTAGATCTTGCGGGAGTAGGTGAGACCCAGTACTTC CASSLDLAGVGETQYF TRBD2 TRBV11-3 many TRBJ2-5
TGTGCCAGCAGGGACAGGGATTCCGACAATCAGCCCCAGCATTTT CASRDRDSDNQPQHF TRBD1 TRBV6-1 few TRBJ1-5
TGTGCCAGCTCACCACTGGGGACTAGCGGGAGGCATGAGCAGTTCTTC CASSPLGTSGRHEQFF TRBD2 TRBV18 many TRBJ2-1
TGTGCCAGCTCACCATCCCCTCCTGGGGCCAACGTCCTGACTTTC CASSPSPPGANVLTF NA TRBV18 NA TRBJ2-6
TGCGCCAGCAGCCAAGTTAATTTAGTGGACAACTCCTACGAGCAGTACTTC CASSQVNLVDNSYEQYF NA TRBV4-1 NA TRBJ2-7
TGTGCCAGCTCACCCACCCCTGGAGACGAGCAGTACTTC CASSPTPGDEQYF NA TRBV18 many TRBJ2-7
TGCGCCAGCAGCTTGAGCGCCGGACAGCCCACTGAAGCTTTCTTT CASSLSAGQPTEAFF NA TRBV5-1 many TRBJ1-1
TGCGCCAGCAGTGAGCAAGCGACTGATGAGCAGTTCTTC CASSEQATDEQFF NA TRBV10-1 NA TRBJ2-1
TGTGCCAGCAGCCGGAGATCTCACGGCCTAGGCGAGCAGTTCTTC CASSRRSHGLGEQFF NA TRBV14 NA TRBJ2-1
TGTGCCAGCAGCTTAAGGCCCGAAGATACGCAGTATTTT CASSLRPEDTQYF NA TRBV7-8 many TRBJ2-3
TGTGCTAGTGGTTTGGGTCCCAGCGGAAACACCATATATTTT CASGLGPSGNTIYF NA TRBV12-5 NA TRBJ1-3
TGCGCCAGCAGCCACCTAACGACAGGGGTGGGTGAAGCTTTCTTT CASSHLTTGVGEAFF TRBD1 TRBV4-1 many TRBJ1-1
TGCAGTGCGGCGACTAGCGGGGGCTCCTACAATGAGCAGTTCTTC CSAATSGGSYNEQFF TRBD2 TRBV20-1 NA TRBJ2-1
TGTGCCAGCAGCTACGGACAGGGCAACCCCCTCCACTTT CASSYGQGNPLHF TRBD1 TRBV13 many TRBJ1-6
TGTGCCAGTAGTATAATACACAATGAGCAGTTCTTC CASSIIHNEQFF NA TRBV19 NA TRBJ2-1
TGTGCTAGCAGCTTAGAAGGAGCTAGCAATCAGTCCCAGCATTTT CASSLEGASNQSQHF NA TRBV11-2 NA TRBJ1-5
TGTGCCAGCAGTAGTACGTGGGGAGTGAACACTGAAGCTTTCTTT CASSSTWGVNTEAFF NA TRBV6-1 NA TRBJ1-1
TGTGCCAGCAGGAGGAGATTGGAGGGCTACGAGCAGTACTTC CASRRRLEGYEQYF NA TRBV27 few TRBJ2-7
TGTGCCAGCAGCTTAGATCCCAGGGTCAACGAGCAGTACTTC CASSLDPRVNEQYF NA TRBV11-3 many TRBJ2-7
TGTGCCAGCAGCGTAGGAGCGGAGAGCTCCTACGAGCAGTACTTC CASSVGAESSYEQYF NA TRBV9 many TRBJ2-7
TGCAGTGCTAGAGTTACAGGGAGCTCCTACGAGCAGTACTTC CSARVTGSSYEQYF NA TRBV20-1 few TRBJ2-7
TGCAGTGCTTCAATAGCGGGCGATATCTACGAGCAGTACTTC CSASIAGDIYEQYF TRBD2 TRBV20-1 many TRBJ2-7
TGTGCCAGCAGCTCTCCCGTAGGGGCCCCAGATACGCAGTATTTT CASSSPVGAPDTQYF NA TRBV7-6 few TRBJ2-3
TGTGCCAGCAGCCCCCTCGGGGGGGAGGGGACCCAGTACTTC CASSPLGGEGTQYF TRBD2 TRBV28 NA TRBJ2-5
TGTGCCAGCAGTGATACTGCAACCCGCTATAATTCACCCCTCCACTTT CASSDTATRYNSPLHF NA TRBV2 many TRBJ1-6
TGTGCCAGCAGGGAGACAGGGGGGGCTGGAAACACCATATATTTT CASRETGGAGNTIYF TRBD1 TRBV6-1 many TRBJ1-3
TGTGCCAGCTCACCTTTCGGGACAGGGAACACTGAAGCTTTCTTT CASSPFGTGNTEAFF TRBD1 TRBV18 NA TRBJ1-1
TGTGCCAGCAAGACGACTCGGGGGGTTTCCTACGAGCAGTACTTC CASKTTRGVSYEQYF TRBD2 TRBV6-1 NA TRBJ2-7
TGCGCCAGCAGCTTACTTACCGCCGGGACTAGCGGCTACAATGAGCAGTTCTTC CASSLLTAGTSGYNEQFF TRBD2 TRBV5-1 many TRBJ2-1
TGTGCCAGCAATACGCAGGGGTCGGGTGGCTACACCTTC CASNTQGSGGYTF NA TRBV12-3/TRBV12-4 many TRBJ1-2
TGTGCCAGCAGCACAACACAGGGTCCCCACGAGCAGTACTTC CASSTTQGPHEQYF NA TRBV7-2 many TRBJ2-7
TGTGCCAGCAGTTCCCCCAGCAGGGGCGGTGAGACCCAGTACTTC CASSSPSRGGETQYF NA TRBV12-3/TRBV12-4 NA TRBJ2-5
TGTGCCAGCAGTTACTCTCCCTACAATGAGCAGTTCTTC CASSYSPYNEQFF NA TRBV6-5 many TRBJ2-1
TGTGCCAGCAGCTTACTTGAGGGGACAGGGCTAAACTACGAGCAGTACTTC CASSLLEGTGLNYEQYF TRBD1 TRBV7-9 many TRBJ2-7
TGCGCCAGCAGCTTGACTAGCGGGAGGCCTCAGCAGTACTTC CASSLTSGRPQQYF TRBD2 TRBV5-1 many TRBJ2-7
TGTGCCACCAGTGATGGTAGGGGTGATAGCAATCAGCCCCAGCATTTT CATSDGRGDSNQPQHF NA TRBV24-1 many TRBJ1-5
TGTGCCAGCAGTGAACAGGGTTGGACCTACGAGCAGTACTTC CASSEQGWTYEQYF NA TRBV25-1 NA TRBJ2-7